The 18 T cell receptor beta chains below come from one sample, sequenced in a study of blood T cells in healthy people across ages. Using a J-beta primer mix together with a sample-barcoded 5' primer, a second PCR was run for about 6 to 12 cycles. A single record per CDR3 protein comes from TCRdb applying MiXCR to the 5' RACE reads. Among hundreds of thousands of distinct CDR3 sequences listed, 20% to 30% were seen once. The same sample was also used in a study of T cells of mothers and their children.

Material for sequencing was blood. These receptor sequences come from a boy aged 5-17 years in good health.

In this sample, this clonotype turned up a few times. The chain has TRBV24-1 and TRBJ1-5; D possibly corresponds to TRBD1 (6 bases). Looked up from germline, CDR1 is KGHDR and CDR2 is SFDVKD. This CDR3 is built from 15 residues. Trimming stripped 3 bases from V and 3 bases from J, with 11 bases between. In DNA, the CDR3 is TGTGCCACCAGTGATAACAGGGCCCCCAATCAGCCCCAGCATTTT. Its translation: CATSDNRAPNQPQHF.

The chain links TRBV5-1 to TRBJ2-5; TRBD1 matches at 10 bases. The J call may be incorrect, as the DNA end agrees better with TRBJ2-7. The germline CDR1 and CDR2 sequences are SGHRS and YFSETQ. The CDR3 sequence is 16 residues long. Written as DNA, the CDR3 is TGCGCCAGCAGCACCAGACAGGGGGCTTTTCCCTACGAGCAGTACTTC. Translation gives CASSTRQGAFPYEQYF.

This clonotype was seen more than once but under ten times. This rearrangement joins TRBV6-5 to TRBJ1-4; D may be TRBD1 (5 bases). This CDR3 contains 16 residues. V shed 4 bases and J shed 5 bases, with 17 bases lying between them. Germline CDR1 and CDR2: MNHEY and SVGAGI. The CDR3 loop reads CASSSGNRRYNEKLFF. In DNA, the CDR3 is TGTGCCAGCAGTTCGGGAAACAGGAGATACAATGAAAAACTGTTTTTT.

This clonotype has a handful of counts. The chain combines TRBV23-1 with TRBJ2-3; TRBD1 aligns across 9 bases. TRBV23-1 is known as an ORF, though its function is uncertain. Unmatched junction bases numbered 8, after V lost 3 bases and J lost 1 base. This CDR3 contains 17 residues. The CDR3, as DNA: TGCGCCAGCAGTCACTCCGGGACAGGGAGGCGCACAGATACGCAGTATTTT. This sequence encodes CASSHSGTGRRTDTQYF.

This clonotype was picked up a small number of times. This chain joins TRBV4-2 and TRBJ2-5; D remains unclear. Gene TRBJ2-1 matches the end of the DNA better, so the J call may be wrong. The CDR3 has 11 residues. The germline V gene encodes CDR1 LGHNA and CDR2 YNFKEQ. The CDR3 loop is CASSQDWEQFF. The CDR3 DNA sequence: TGTGCCAGCAGCCAAGATTGGGAGCAGTTCTTC.

The V gene is TRBV12-3 or TRBV12-4, the J gene TRBJ1-2, with 9 nucleotides matching TRBD1. The CDR3 sequence is 14 residues long. The junction had 5 bases not matched to a gene; V was cut back by 3 bases and J by 6 bases. The CDR3 nucleotides read TGTGCCAGCAGTTTCGACAGGGGGGTTGATGGCTACACCTTC. This gives the protein CASSFDRGVDGYTF.

This clonotype was seen only once. This sequence joins TRBV2 and TRBJ2-5; D might be TRBD2 (6 bases). CDR3 size: 14 residues. The germline V gene has CDR1 SNHLY and CDR2 FYNNEI. The V end was cut by 8 bases, the J end by 5 bases, with 18 bases between. CDR3 sequence (DNA): TGTGCCAGCTGGGGTGTCACGGCGGGGGAGACCCAGTACTTC. This gives the protein CASWGVTAGETQYF.

This clonotype was detected only a few times. The chain carries TRBV20-1 and TRBJ2-3; the D gene is possibly TRBD2 (5 bases). V lost 6 bases and J lost 2, with 15 bases in between. Germline CDR1 DFQATT, CDR2 SNEGSKA (reference sequence). This CDR3 is 14 amino acids long. In nucleotides, the CDR3 is TGCAGTGCGGCACTAGATTATTCCACAGATACGCAGTATTTT. Its protein product is CSAALDYSTDTQYF.

Regarding this clonotype: This sequence may be a read error, since a much larger clone differs from it by one base. DNA of the CDR3: TGCAGCGTTAATGACCAGTTCTTC. Translating gives CSVNDQFF. V usage is TRBV29-1 and J usage is TRBJ2-5; D is uncertain. The DNA matches TRBJ2-1 better at its end, which makes the J call doubtful. The CDR3 is 8 residues long. The V gene's germline CDR1 is SQVTM and CDR2 ANQGSEA.

This clonotype was counted between two and nine times. The chain uses TRBV7-6 and TRBJ2-5; 8 nucleotides line up with TRBD1. V gave up 4 bases and J gave up 4 bases; unmatched junction bases: 17. The CDR3 is 18 amino acids. CDR1 is SGHVS, CDR2 FNYEAQ, per germline. The CDR3 sequence: CASSWDRQHLTDPETQYF. DNA for the CDR3: TGTGCCAGCAGCTGGGACAGGCAACACCTAACAGATCCAGAGACCCAGTACTTC.

This clonotype turned up a few times. The V call is TRBV4-1, the J call TRBJ2-5; no reliable D call. V was cut by 4 bases and J by 1 base, with 16 bases left in between. This CDR3 is 16 amino acids long. In germline, CDR1 is MGHRA, CDR2 YSYEKL. DNA for the CDR3: TGCGCCAGCAGCCTAAACGGCGGAATATCCCAAGAGACCCAGTACTTC. Its protein is CASSLNGGISQETQYF.

This chain joins TRBV9 and TRBJ2-7; possible D gene TRBD2, 6 bases. Germline V gene lookup returns CDR1 SGDLS and CDR2 YYNGEE. The CDR3 is 14 amino acids. V lost 4 bases and J 5 bases, leaving 16 bases between the germline ends. Here the CDR3 reads CASSPHVRTNEQYF. The CDR3 nucleotides are TGTGCCAGCAGCCCACACGTCCGGACTAACGAGCAGTACTTC.

The genes are TRBV24-1 and TRBJ1-5; unclear D gene. V was pared by 5 bases and J by 11 bases, with 12 bases between. The CDR3 has 12 amino acids. The germline V gene encodes CDR1 KGHDR and CDR2 SFDVKD. CDR3 nucleotides: TGTGCCACCAGTGTATCCGCTGGAGCCCAGCATTTT. Encoded protein: CATSVSAGAQHF.

V and J are TRBV9 and TRBJ2-2, with D unresolved. The CDR3 has 15 residues. Trimming left V 4 bases short and J 4 bases short, with 14 bases between. The germline gives CDR1 SGDLS, CDR2 YYNGEE. CDR3 protein: CASSSHGAGTGELFF. The CDR3 DNA sequence: TGTGCCAGCAGCTCCCACGGAGCCGGCACCGGGGAGCTGTTTTTT.

This clonotype was seen only a few times. The J gene is TRBJ2-1, the V gene TRBV5-1; the match to TRBD2 covers 10 bases. With V trimmed by 0 bases and J by 8 bases, 8 bases remained unmatched. CDR1 is SGHRS and CDR2 is YFSETQ in the germline V gene. CDR3 size: 16 residues. The CDR3 DNA follows: TGCGCCAGCAGCTTGGGAAGCGGGGGGGCCTCGGATGAGCAGTTCTTC. Its protein product is CASSLGSGGASDEQFF.

This clonotype has a single count. CDR3 DNA sequence: TGTGCCAGCAAGCAGGGTGTCGGGGAGCTGTTTTTT. Protein: CASKQGVGELFF. The V gene is TRBV6-1, the J gene TRBJ2-2; D perhaps matches TRBD1 (5 bases). The germline V gene has CDR1 MNHNS and CDR2 SASEGT. V was pared by 7 bases and J by 7 bases, with 10 bases between. CDR3 size: 12 residues.

This chain joins TRBV20-1 and TRBJ2-7, with D perhaps matching TRBD2 (6 bases). The CDR3 totals 13 residues. The germline V gene has CDR1 DFQATT and CDR2 SNEGSKA (reference sequence). CDR3 bases: TGCGGGGGGATAGCGGAGAGCTCCTACGAGCAGTACTTC. This codes for CGGIAESSYEQYF.

This clonotype was seen only once. The gene calls are TRBV10-3 and TRBJ1-1; possible D gene TRBD1, 6 bases. V gave up 2 bases and J gave up 7 bases, with 14 bases separating them. The CDR3 is 14 residues long. Germline loops: CDR1 ENHRY, CDR2 SYGVKD. This chain's CDR3 is CAISEGQGFGEAFF. The CDR3 nucleotides are TGTGCCATCAGTGAGGGGCAGGGGTTTGGTGAAGCTTTCTTT.